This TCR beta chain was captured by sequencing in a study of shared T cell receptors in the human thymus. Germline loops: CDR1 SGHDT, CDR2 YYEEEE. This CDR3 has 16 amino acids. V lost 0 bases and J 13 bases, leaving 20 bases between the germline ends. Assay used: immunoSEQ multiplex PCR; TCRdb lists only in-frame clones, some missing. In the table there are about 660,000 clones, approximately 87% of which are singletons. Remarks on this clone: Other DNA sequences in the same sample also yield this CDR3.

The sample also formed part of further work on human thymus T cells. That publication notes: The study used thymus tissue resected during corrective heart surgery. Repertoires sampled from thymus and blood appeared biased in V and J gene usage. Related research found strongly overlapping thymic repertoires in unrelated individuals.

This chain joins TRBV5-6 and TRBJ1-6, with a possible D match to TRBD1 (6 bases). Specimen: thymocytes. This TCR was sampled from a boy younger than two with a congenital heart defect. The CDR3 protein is CASSLGSGGASSPLHF. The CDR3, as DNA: TGTGCCAGCAGCTTGGGGTCGGGGGGCGCATCTTCCCCCCTCCACTTT.